The present T cell receptor beta chain was sequenced within a study of T cell responses to AZD1222 COVID-19 vaccine. About this clone: Its antigen is undetermined.

The repertoire was sequenced with immunoSEQ multiplex PCR; TCRdb's copy has only in-frame clones and lacks some. The repertoire holds just over 150,000 clones, about nine tenths seen once, with just over 9% in the top ten. Germline-derived CDR1 and CDR2 are LNHNV and YYDKDF (reference sequence). The length of the CDR3 is 15 residues. The J segment lost 5 bases and the V segment lost 3 bases, leaving 3 bases of the junction unmatched. Analyses pooled second doses at about 4 or about 12 weeks. Findings and caveats of the study: Clonal diversity may have been underestimated in mostly white British donors. Only a handful of people who got AZD1222 tested seropositive at baseline.

The chain joins TRBV15 to TRBJ2-1; 11 positions agree with TRBD1. This specimen consisted of peripheral blood, obtained 28 days after the second AZD1222 dose. The sequence was obtained from an adult who received the AZD1222 COVID-19 vaccine. CDR3 DNA: TGTGCCACCAGCAGCGGGACAGGGGGAAACAATGAGCAGTTCTTC. Amino acids: CATSSGTGGNNEQFF.